What follows is one TCR beta chain and its context. The target antigen is unknown. RNA extraction was followed by reverse transcription into cDNA, which acted as the sequencing template. The table came from immunoSEQ multiplex PCR; TCRdb's copy has only in-frame clones and leaves some out. The sample has about 190,000 clones; 60% are singletons. CDR3 length: 15 residues. Germline CDR1 is SNHLY and CDR2 is FYNNEI. V was shortened by 8 bases and J by 0 bases, with 17 bases between the two germline ends. The treatment here: oral pan-JAK inhibitor, 5-10 mg twice daily. The data belong to a study of CD8+ T cells in alopecia areata. Regarding the study as a whole: There was only one nonresponder, so it was unclear how baseline CD8+ expansion relates to response.

This TCR derives from a human donor with alopecia areata. This chain joins TRBV2 and TRBJ2-7, with D possibly TRBD2 on 6 matching bases. The sample in question was CD4+ T cells sorted from blood, obtained at week 24, from a patient treated with tofacitinib. CDR3 residues: CASAGMVVTSYEQYF. In DNA, the CDR3 is TGTGCCAGCGCGGGGATGGTTGTAACCTCCTACGAGCAGTACTTC.